This is a list of T cell receptor beta chains from one sample in a study of beta chain features in type 1 diabetes. The repertoire was sequenced with immunoSEQ multiplex PCR; TCRdb's copy has only in-frame clones and lacks some. The table has under 300,000 clones, approximately 11% seen once. Sequencing was carried out using naive CD4+ T cells from blood. The receptors derive from a man in his thirties or forties with type 1 diabetes. The conserved cysteine and the conserved F or W are not part of the CDR3 here. A D gene is named only where the DNA matches it firmly.

CDR3 protein: ASSLGASVYNEQF
V gene: TRBV7-2
J gene: TRBJ2-1
D gene: -

CDR3 protein: ASSSRGTDTQY
V gene: TRBV27
J gene: TRBJ2-3
D gene: -

CDR3 protein: ATSRNRDTYEQY
V gene: TRBV15
J gene: TRBJ2-7
D gene: -

CDR3 protein: SVEEGQGYFGSEQF
V gene: TRBV29-1
J gene: TRBJ2-1
D gene: TRBD1

CDR3 protein: SVEEDLAVNTQY
V gene: TRBV29-1
J gene: TRBJ2-3
D gene: TRBD2

CDR3 protein: ASSLMGATDTQY
V gene: TRBV7-3
J gene: TRBJ2-3
D gene: -

CDR3 protein: ASSIISGELF
V gene: TRBV19
J gene: TRBJ2-2
D gene: -

CDR3 protein: ASSLPLAGPGNEQF
V gene: TRBV5-1
J gene: TRBJ2-1
D gene: TRBD2

CDR3 protein: ASSAPADRGAF
V gene: TRBV9
J gene: TRBJ1-1
D gene: TRBD1

CDR3 protein: ASSSVAGGQDTQY
V gene: TRBV11-2
J gene: TRBJ2-3
D gene: TRBD2

CDR3 protein: ASSLGQDSYEQY
V gene: TRBV5-1
J gene: TRBJ2-7
D gene: -

CDR3 protein: ASSPWDKGYEQY
V gene: TRBV7-9
J gene: TRBJ2-7
D gene: -

CDR3 protein: ASSLSPSGAKNIQY
V gene: TRBV11-2
J gene: TRBJ2-4
D gene: -

CDR3 protein: ASSVDGGTTDTQY
V gene: TRBV9
J gene: TRBJ2-3
D gene: -

CDR3 protein: ASSFFAANTGELF
V gene: TRBV7-9
J gene: TRBJ2-2
D gene: -

CDR3 protein: ASSPRDFQETQY
V gene: TRBV19
J gene: TRBJ2-5
D gene: -

CDR3 protein: ASSLISGTANEKLF
V gene: TRBV5-1
J gene: TRBJ1-4
D gene: TRBD1

CDR3 protein: ASSQDATGTYEQY
V gene: TRBV4-3
J gene: TRBJ2-7
D gene: TRBD1

CDR3 protein: ASSHRTGRIYNEQF
V gene: TRBV14
J gene: TRBJ2-1
D gene: -

CDR3 protein: ASSLQGSKTEAF
V gene: TRBV7-3
J gene: TRBJ1-1
D gene: -

CDR3 protein: ASSPANWESEKLF
V gene: TRBV18
J gene: TRBJ1-4
D gene: -